This is a list of T cell receptor beta chains from one sample in a study of response to subunit inactivated influenza vaccine. TCRdb itself ran the RT-PCR reads through MiXCR, one entry per CDR3 protein. The sample has 650,000 to 700,000 distinct CDR3 sequences; approximately 14% are singletons. Specimen: PBMCs from blood, collected 11 to 12 days after vaccination. The receptors were gathered from a man aged 50-60 years who received an inactivated influenza vaccine. Both conserved end residues are part of each CDR3. Fields, in order: clone size, J gene, V gene, D gene, CDR3 protein, CDR3 DNA. D genes are given only for firm matches. The size entry is marked missing in some rows and otherwise reads once, few, many or a size class.

>few|TRBJ2-3|TRBV10-3|.
CAISDGHKGGSQYF
TGTGCCATCAGTGATGGACACAAAGGGGGATCGCAGTATTTT
>many|TRBJ2-2|TRBV5-5|.
CASSLEVGASTGELFF
TGTGCCAGCAGCTTAGAGGTCGGGGCCTCCACCGGGGAGCTGTTTTTT
>.|TRBJ2-7|TRBV4-3|.
CASSHVGRVYEQYF
TGCGCCAGCAGCCATGTCGGCAGGGTCTACGAGCAGTACTTC
>few|TRBJ1-1|TRBV7-2|.
CASSSTGVNTEAFF
TGTGCCAGCAGCAGCACAGGTGTGAACACTGAAGCTTTCTTT
>.|TRBJ2-3|TRBV12-2|.
CASRYLKKAHTDTQYF
TGTGCAAGTCGCTATTTAAAGAAGGCCCACACAGATACGCAGTATTTT
>many|TRBJ1-6|TRBV5-1|.
CASSLQGNRRSPLHF
TGCGCCAGCAGCTTGCAGGGAAACCGTCGTTCACCCCTCCACTTT
>few|TRBJ1-4|TRBV7-9|.
CASGRTEEYEKLFF
TGTGCCAGCGGGCGGACAGAGGAATATGAAAAACTGTTTTTT
>.|TRBJ2-2|TRBV29-1|TRBD1
CSAPRTGGTGELFF
TGCAGCGCCCCTAGGACAGGAGGAACCGGGGAGCTGTTTTTT
>few|TRBJ1-5|TRBV5-1|.
CASSLRPGDNQPQHF
TGCGCCAGCAGCTTGCGGCCGGGGGACAATCAGCCCCAGCATTTT
>.|TRBJ1-3|TRBV7-9|.
CPSSAPRVGNTIYF
TGTCCCAGCAGCGCCCCTAGAGTTGGAAACACCATATATTTT
>.|TRBJ2-3|TRBV3-1|TRBD2
CASSHTSGRRKDTQYF
TGTGCCAGCTCCCACACTAGCGGGAGGCGAAAGGATACGCAGTATTTT
>.|TRBJ1-5|TRBV20-1|.
CSARGVYGGHQPQHF
TGCAGTGCTAGAGGTGTATACGGGGGTCATCAGCCCCAGCATTTT
>many|TRBJ2-1|TRBV5-1|TRBD2
CASRGTSGNEQFF
TGCGCCAGCAGAGGAACTAGCGGAAATGAGCAGTTCTTC
>.|TRBJ2-6|TRBV10-3|.
CAINAGTGANVLTF
TGTGCCATAAACGCCGGGACAGGGGCCAACGTCCTGACTTTC
>.|TRBJ2-1|TRBV7-2|TRBD1
CASSFRTGQQFF
TGTGCCAGCAGCTTCCGGACAGGGCAACAGTTCTTC
>few|TRBJ2-1|TRBV29-1|TRBD2
CSVGKRLAGFNEQFF
TGCAGCGTCGGAAAACGGCTAGCGGGTTTCAATGAGCAGTTCTTC
>few|TRBJ2-7|TRBV30|.
CAWSGDHKVPYEQYF
TGTGCCTGGAGTGGAGACCACAAGGTTCCCTACGAGCAGTACTTC
>few|TRBJ2-2|TRBV3-1|.
CASESRGRTGELFF
TGTGCCAGCGAAAGCAGGGGGAGGACCGGGGAGCTGTTTTTT
>few|TRBJ2-1|TRBV30|TRBD2
CAWSVLSSGTYNEQFF
TGTGCCTGGAGTGTACTGTCTAGCGGTACCTACAATGAGCAGTTCTTC
>few|TRBJ1-2|TRBV5-1|TRBD1
CASSEWTGGWSYTF
TGCGCCAGCAGCGAGTGGACAGGGGGTTGGAGCTACACCTTC
>.|TRBJ2-1|TRBV25-1|.
CASSEATVNEQFF
TGTGCCAGCAGTGAAGCGACCGTGAATGAGCAGTTCTTC
>.|TRBJ2-5|TRBV5-1|TRBD2
CASSLGPLAGVSQETQYF
TGCGCCAGTTCTCTCGGGCCGTTAGCGGGAGTAAGTCAAGAGACCCAGTACTTC
>few|TRBJ2-1|TRBV4-2|.
CASSQVRASYEQFF
TGTGCCAGCAGCCAAGTTCGAGCTAGTTATGAGCAGTTCTTC
>.|TRBJ2-3|TRBV5-1|TRBD1
CASSPVLGQGTDTQYF
TGCGCCAGCAGCCCCGTCCTCGGACAGGGCACAGATACGCAGTATTTT
>.|TRBJ2-5|TRBV5-1|.
CASSLEEGRGTQYF
TGCGCCAGCAGCTTGGAGGAGGGTCGGGGGACCCAGTACTTC
>few|TRBJ2-7|TRBV20-1|TRBD2
CSTGLAGPYEQYF
TGCAGTACGGGACTAGCGGGGCCCTACGAGCAGTACTTC
>.|TRBJ2-3|TRBV28|TRBD1
CASQTGTGRRTDTQYF
TGTGCCAGCCAAACCGGGACAGGGAGACGCACAGATACGCAGTATTTT
>.|TRBJ1-5|TRBV3-1|.
CASSGGLVNQPQHF
TGTGCCAGCAGCGGGGGGCTGGTCAATCAGCCCCAGCATTTT
>few|TRBJ2-3|TRBV7-9|.
CASSLLGRLTDTQYF
TGTGCCAGCAGCTTACTCGGGCGCCTGACAGATACGCAGTATTTT
>.|TRBJ1-4|TRBV28|.
CASRRAYNEKLFF
TGTGCCAGCAGAAGGGCTTATAATGAAAAACTGTTTTTT
>.|TRBJ1-5|TRBV4-3|TRBD1
CASSQTYGTVSNQPQHF
TGCGCCAGCAGCCAGACATACGGGACAGTTAGCAATCAGCCCCAGCATTTT
>.|TRBJ2-5|TRBV5-1|.
CASMGPGETQYF
TGCGCCAGCATGGGTCCAGGAGAGACCCAGTACTTC
>.|TRBJ2-6|TRBV18|.
CASSLTNPGRGSSGANVLTF
TGTGCCAGCTCTCTGACTAATCCGGGACGGGGGAGCTCTGGGGCCAACGTCCTGACTTTC
>.|TRBJ1-1|TRBV27|TRBD1
CASGFRGQGAFF
TGTGCCAGCGGCTTTAGGGGGCAAGGAGCTTTCTTT
>.|TRBJ2-7|TRBV29-1|TRBD1
CSVQGATLYEQYF
TGCAGCGTACAGGGGGCTACGCTATACGAGCAGTACTTC
>few|TRBJ2-1|TRBV20-1|.
CSAHNSQFF
TGCAGTGCCCACAACTCCCAGTTCTTC
>few|TRBJ2-7|TRBV29-1|TRBD1
CSVETGAYEQYF
TGCAGCGTTGAGACAGGGGCCTACGAGCAGTACTTC
>.|TRBJ1-2|TRBV6-2/TRBV6-3|TRBD1
CASSLPGQGAYGYTF
TGTGCCAGCAGTCTTCCGGGACAGGGGGCCTATGGCTACACCTTC
>.|TRBJ2-1|TRBV5-8|.
CASSLGGMTSANEQFF
TGTGCCAGCAGCTTGGGGGGTATGACTAGTGCCAATGAGCAGTTCTTC
>.|TRBJ2-1|TRBV28|.
CASSWGSRNEQFF
TGTGCCAGCAGTTGGGGCAGTCGCAATGAGCAGTTCTTC
>many|TRBJ1-2|TRBV3-1|.
CASSQAVTDNYGYTF
TGTGCCAGCAGCCAAGCGGTCACCGATAACTATGGCTACACCTTC
>.|TRBJ2-1|TRBV7-9|.
CASSLAGKANEQFF
TGTGCCAGCAGCTTAGCTGGCAAAGCCAATGAGCAGTTCTTC
>few|TRBJ1-1|TRBV12-3/TRBV12-4|.
CASSLKNTEAFF
TGTGCCAGCAGTTTAAAGAACACTGAAGCTTTCTTT
>.|TRBJ2-5|TRBV7-9|TRBD1
CASSPTGRQETQYF
TGTGCCAGCAGCCCGACAGGGAGACAAGAGACCCAGTACTTC
>.|TRBJ2-3|TRBV3-1|.
CASSQDLWTVRNTQYF
TGTGCCAGCAGCCAAGATCTATGGACCGTTAGAAATACGCAGTATTTT